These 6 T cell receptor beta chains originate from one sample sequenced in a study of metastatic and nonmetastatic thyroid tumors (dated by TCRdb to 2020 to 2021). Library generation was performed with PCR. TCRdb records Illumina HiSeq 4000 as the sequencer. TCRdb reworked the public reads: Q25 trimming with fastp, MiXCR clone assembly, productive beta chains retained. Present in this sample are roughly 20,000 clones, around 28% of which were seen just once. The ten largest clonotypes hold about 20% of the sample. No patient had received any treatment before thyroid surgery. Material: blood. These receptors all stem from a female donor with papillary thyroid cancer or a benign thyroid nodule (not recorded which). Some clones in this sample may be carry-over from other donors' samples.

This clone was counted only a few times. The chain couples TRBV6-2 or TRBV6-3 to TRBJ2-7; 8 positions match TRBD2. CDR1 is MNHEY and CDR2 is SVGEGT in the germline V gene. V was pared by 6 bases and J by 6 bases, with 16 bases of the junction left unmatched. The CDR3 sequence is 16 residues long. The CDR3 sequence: CASRQGPAGAGGEQYF. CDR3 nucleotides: TGTGCCAGCAGACAGGGCCCGGCGGGCGCGGGGGGCGAGCAGTACTTC.

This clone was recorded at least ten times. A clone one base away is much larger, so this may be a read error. Written as DNA, the CDR3 is TGTGCCGGCAGCTTGAATCGGGGTGGCTACACCTTC. Residues: CAGSLNRGGYTF. The V and J genes are TRBV5-4 and TRBJ1-2; no reliable D call. The V gene's germline CDR1 is SGHNT and CDR2 YYREEE (reference sequence). The CDR3 is 12 residues long. The entire variable domain, with the rest obtained from reference TRBV5-4 and TRBJ1-2, is as follows: ETGVTQSPTHLIKTRGQQVTLRCSSQSGHNTVSWYQQALGQGPQFIFQYYREEENGRGNFPPRFSGLQFPNYSSELNVNALELDDSALYLCAGSLNRGGYTFGSGTRLTVV.

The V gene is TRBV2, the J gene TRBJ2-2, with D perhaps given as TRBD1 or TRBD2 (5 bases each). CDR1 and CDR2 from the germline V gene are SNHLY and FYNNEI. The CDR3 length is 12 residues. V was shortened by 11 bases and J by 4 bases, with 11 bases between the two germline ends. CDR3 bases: TGTGCCTCCGGGACCTCCACCGGGGAGCTGTTTTTT. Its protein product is CASGTSTGELFF. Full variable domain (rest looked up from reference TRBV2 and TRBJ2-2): EPEVTQTPSHQVTQMGQEVILRCVPISNHLYFYWYRQILGQKVEFLVSFYNNEISEKSEIFDDQFSVERPDGSNFTLKIRSTKLEDSAMYFCASGTSTGELFFGEGSRLTVL.

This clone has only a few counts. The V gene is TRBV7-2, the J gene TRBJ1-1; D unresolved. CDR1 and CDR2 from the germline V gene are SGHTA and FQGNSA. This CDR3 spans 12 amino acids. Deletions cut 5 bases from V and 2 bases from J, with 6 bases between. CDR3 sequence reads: CASSGRNTEAFF. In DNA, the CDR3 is TGTGCCAGCAGCGGGAGAAACACTGAAGCTTTCTTT.

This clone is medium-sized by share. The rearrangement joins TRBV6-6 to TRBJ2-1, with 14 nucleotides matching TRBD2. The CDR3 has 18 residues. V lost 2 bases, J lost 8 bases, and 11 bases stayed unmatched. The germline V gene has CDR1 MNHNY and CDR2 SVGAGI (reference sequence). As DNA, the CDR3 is TGTGCCAGCAGTTACAAGGGACTAGCGGGAGTAAGGAGAGATGAGCAGTTCTTC. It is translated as CASSYKGLAGVRRDEQFF.

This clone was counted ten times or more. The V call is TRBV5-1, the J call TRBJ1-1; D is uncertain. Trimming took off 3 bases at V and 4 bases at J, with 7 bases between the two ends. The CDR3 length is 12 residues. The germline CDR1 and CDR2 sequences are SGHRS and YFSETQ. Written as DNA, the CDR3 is TGCGCCAGCAGCTCCTGGGGCACTGAAGCTTTCTTT. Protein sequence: CASSSWGTEAFF.